What follows are 23 T cell receptor beta chains derived from one specimen sequenced in a study of vaccination and CD4 T cells after COVID-19 (dated by TCRdb to the early 2020s). Taken with the paper, the label for time point translates to: late sampling 161 to 241 days after vaccination in three convalescent patients. What this sample's treatment or condition label stands for: approximately 11-day PBMC culture with coronavirus spike peptide pools or control peptides (ViraFEST assay). The antigens these receptors bind are not known. The receptor library was made with PCR. These reads were obtained on an Illumina iSeq 100. DNA from cultured CD4+ T cells was subjected to TCR sequencing with the Oncomine TCR Beta short-read assay at the Johns Hopkins FTIC core. TCRdb handled the public reads itself, with Q25 trimming in fastp and clone calling in MiXCR, and kept productive beta chains. Every CDR3 protein is listed once, alongside the most common genes and DNA of its rows. The sample yields approximately 20,000 distinct CDR3 sequences; 46% were counted once. In total, the top ten clones hold less than 15% of the sample.

This specimen consisted of CD4+ T cells from blood, cultured in vitro, obtained about 7 months after SARS-CoV-2 vaccination. Receptors were obtained from a human donor who had recovered from COVID-19.

The chain combines TRBV7-2 with TRBJ2-1; unclear D gene. The CDR3 length is 13 residues. CDR1 is SGHTA and CDR2 is FQGNSA in the germline V gene. V lost 5 bases, J lost 10 bases, and 15 bases lay in between. CDR3 region: CASSPLLYGEQFF. The CDR3 DNA is TGTGCCAGCAGCCCCCTCTTATACGGCGAGCAGTTCTTC.

A few counts support this clonotype. The gene calls are TRBV6-1 and TRBJ1-2; 7 bases are a match to TRBD1. The CDR3 is made up of 14 amino acids. Germline V gene sequence: CDR1 MNHNS, CDR2 SASEGT. The junction had 10 bases not matched to a gene; V was cut back by 8 bases and J by 4 bases. CDR3 coding DNA: TGTGCCAGCGGGGACTCCAGGGACAGCTATGGCTACACCTTC. Protein product: CASGDSRDSYGYTF.

This chain uses TRBV7-2 with TRBJ2-1; D is undetermined. CDR1 is SGHTA, CDR2 FQGNSA, per germline. This CDR3 is 15 amino acids long. V dropped 6 bases and J dropped 0 bases, with 12 bases sitting between them. The CDR3 nucleotides are TGTGCCAGCAGTATAGACCCAATCTCCTACAATGAGCAGTTCTTC. Encoded protein: CASSIDPISYNEQFF.

A note on this clonotype: A junction boundary mismatches the germline segment, possibly from a read error. V usage is TRBV10-3 and J usage is TRBJ1-1, with unresolved D. The CDR3 is 15 amino acids. The V gene's germline CDR1 is ENHRY and CDR2 SYGVKD. Written as DNA, the CDR3 is TGTGCCAGCAGTGAAGCGCCGCGGATCTACACTGAAGCTTTCTTT. This gives the protein CASSEAPRIYTEAFF.

The V gene is TRBV7-3, the J gene TRBJ2-1; 9 bases fit TRBD2. V lost 2 bases to trimming and J lost 4 bases; unmatched junction nucleotides: 3. CDR3 size: 15 residues. Germline V lookup: CDR1 SGHTA, CDR2 FQGTGA. The DNA of the CDR3 is TGTGCCAGCAGCTTAGATCTAGCGGGATACAATGAGCAGTTCTTC. It encodes CASSLDLAGYNEQFF.

The J gene is TRBJ2-5, the V gene TRBV7-9; 7 nucleotides align to TRBD2. J was trimmed by 2 bases and V by 3 bases; bases with no gene match: 3. Germline V gene sequence: CDR1 SEHNR, CDR2 FQNEAQ (reference sequence). This CDR3 has 14 amino acids. The CDR3 is CASSFGTNQETQYF. The CDR3 region has the DNA TGTGCCAGCAGCTTCGGGACTAATCAAGAGACCCAGTACTTC.

The gene calls are TRBV11-3 and TRBJ2-1; TRBD2 aligns across 11 bases. The length of the CDR3 is 15 residues. V lost 4 bases to trimming and J lost 12 bases; unmatched junction nucleotides: 11. The germline CDR1 and CDR2 sequences are SGHNT and YENEEA. The DNA of the CDR3 is TGTGCCAGCAGCTCAATAGCGGGAGGGCCGATTATGCAGTTCTTC. Protein product: CASSSIAGGPIMQFF.

This chain joins TRBV5-4 and TRBJ2-7, with D uncertain. CDR3 length: 13 amino acids. Trimming removed 3 bases from V and 1 base from J, with 8 bases in between. CDR1 SGHNT and CDR2 YYREEE come from the germline V gene (reference sequence). The CDR3 bases are TGTGCCAGCAGCTCAAGGGCATCCTACGAGCAGTACTTC. Translated, it gives CASSSRASYEQYF.

V and J are TRBV20-1 and TRBJ1-1; weak D call: TRBD1 (5 bases). Germline-derived CDR1 and CDR2 are DFQATT and SNEGSKA (reference sequence). V was cut by 7 bases and J by 5 bases, with 23 bases left in between. The length of the CDR3 is 15 residues. CDR3: CSVPGFRGVGTEAFF. The CDR3 region has the DNA TGCAGTGTCCCCGGATTTCGGGGGGTCGGAACTGAAGCTTTCTTT.

Within the sample, this clonotype is medium-sized. V gene TRBV2 combines with J gene TRBJ1-2; D is uncertain. With 8 bases removed from V and 4 bases from J, the gap between germline ends came to 11 bases. The CDR3 is 12 residues long. Per the germline V gene, CDR1 is SNHLY and CDR2 is FYNNEI. The CDR3 nucleotides read TGTGCCAGCCGAACGGAATCCTATGGCTACACCTTC. Protein: CASRTESYGYTF.

The CDR3: CASSRDRGTQYF. In nucleotides, the CDR3 is TGTGCCAGCAGTCGGGACAGGGGGACCCAGTACTTC. The chain couples TRBV11-3 to TRBJ2-5; TRBD1 agrees at 10 bases. The CDR3 has 12 residues. Per germline, CDR1 SGHNT and CDR2 YENEEA. Trimming removed 6 bases from V and 7 bases from J; junction bases left unmatched: 2.

This clonotype was seen only a few times. The chain is built from TRBV11-3 and TRBJ2-5, with 10 positions matching TRBD2. V shed 3 bases and J 5 bases; nucleotides not matched to a gene: 6. Germline V lookup: CDR1 SGHNT, CDR2 YENEEA. The CDR3 spans 15 residues. The CDR3 coding sequence is TGTGCCAGCAGCTTCTCTCTAGCGGGAGATGAGACCCAGTACTTC. Residues: CASSFSLAGDETQYF.

The chain has TRBV4-3 and TRBJ2-7, with D uncertain. CDR3 length equals 15 residues. With 0 bases removed from V and 4 bases from J, the gap between germline ends came to 13 bases. The germline CDR1 and CDR2 sequences are LGHNA and YSLEER. CDR3: CASSQEIGRFYEQYF. CDR3 bases: TGCGCCAGCAGCCAAGAGATTGGGCGATTTTACGAGCAGTACTTC.

This chain connects TRBV7-6 to TRBJ2-6; D ambiguous. The CDR3 totals 16 residues. Per germline, CDR1 SGHVS and CDR2 FNYEAQ. Deletions cut 1 base from V and 0 bases from J, with 7 bases between. The CDR3 sequence is CASSLGTSSGANVLTF. The DNA of the CDR3 is TGTGCCAGCAGCTTAGGGACGAGCTCTGGGGCCAACGTCCTGACTTTC. The full variable domain, completed using reference TRBV7-6 and TRBJ2-6, is GAGVSQSPRYKVTKRGQDVALRCDPISGHVSLYWYRQALGQGPEFLTYFNYEAQQDKSGLPNDRFSAERPEGSISTLTIQRTEQRDSAMYRCASSLGTSSGANVLTFGAGSRLTVL.

This clonotype showed up just a few times. V is TRBV6-1 and J is TRBJ1-1, with 8 positions matching TRBD1. The CDR3 sequence is 14 residues long. In germline, CDR1 is MNHNS, CDR2 SASEGT. V lost 4 bases to trimming and J lost 5 bases; unmatched junction nucleotides: 6. CDR3 nucleotides: TGTGCCAGCAGTGCACAGGGGGTATTGACTGAAGCTTTCTTT. It codes for CASSAQGVLTEAFF.

This clonotype has only a few counts. The V call is TRBV20-1, the J call TRBJ2-5, with D unresolved. Trimming cost V 4 bases and J 4 bases, with 10 bases left between them. The CDR3 is 12 residues long. CDR1 DFQATT and CDR2 SNEGSKA come from the germline V gene (reference sequence). In DNA, the CDR3 is TGCAGTGCTAACGGCCTCGGAGAGACCCAGTACTTC. It translates to CSANGLGETQYF.

There are a few counts of this clonotype. V is TRBV20-1 and J is TRBJ1-5; tentatively, D is TRBD1 (5 bases). This CDR3 contains 14 residues. CDR1 is DFQATT, CDR2 SNEGSKA, per germline (reference sequence). V was pared by 6 bases and J by 5 bases, with 17 bases between. CDR3: CSAVPGTADQPQHF. The CDR3 DNA follows: TGCAGTGCAGTCCCCGGGACGGCTGATCAGCCCCAGCATTTT.

This sequence joins TRBV11-3 and TRBJ1-2, with 8 bases matching TRBD1. Per the germline V gene, CDR1 is SGHNT and CDR2 is YENEEA. Trimming cost V 5 bases and J 5 bases; bases outside gene matches: 1. The CDR3 is 12 amino acids. The CDR3 reads CASSRQGYGYTF. The CDR3 DNA follows: TGTGCCAGCAGCCGACAGGGGTATGGCTACACCTTC.

The chain employs TRBV5-6 and TRBJ2-5; 7 nucleotides line up with TRBD1. J gave up 1 base and V 4 bases, and 4 bases lay outside the gene matches. This CDR3 has 14 amino acids. CDR1 is SGHDT and CDR2 is YYEEEE in the germline V gene. CDR3 bases: TGTGCCAGCAGCGAGGGGACAGCCCAAGAGACCCAGTACTTC. Translation: CASSEGTAQETQYF.

The J gene is TRBJ2-3, the V gene TRBV7-2; 9 nucleotides line up with TRBD2. V trimming: 5 bases; J trimming: 4 bases; junction bases outside the gene matches: 7. This CDR3 has 15 residues. Germline V gene data show CDR1 as SGHTA and CDR2 as FQGNSA. The CDR3 region is CASSPGLATSDTQYF. The CDR3, as DNA: TGTGCCAGCAGCCCCGGACTAGCGACGTCAGATACGCAGTATTTT. Together with reference TRBV7-2 and TRBJ2-3, the CDR3 gives the full variable domain: GAGVSQSPSNKVTEKGKDVELRCDPISGHTALYWYRQSLGQGLEFLIYFQGNSAPDKSGLPSDRFSAERTGGSVSTLTIQRTQQEDSAVYLCASSPGLATSDTQYFGPGTRLTVL.

Within the sample, this clonotype is medium-sized. The gene calls are TRBV2 and TRBJ2-5; D gene unclear. V was pared by 6 bases and J by 2 bases, with 7 bases between. CDR1 is SNHLY and CDR2 is FYNNEI in the germline V gene. This CDR3 contains 12 residues. The CDR3 DNA sequence: TGTGCCAGCAGCCTCCTACAAGAGACCCAGTACTTC. Encoded protein: CASSLLQETQYF.

V usage is TRBV7-3 and J usage is TRBJ2-3; D perhaps matches TRBD2 (7 bases). CDR1 SGHTA and CDR2 FQGTGA come from the germline V gene. Trimming shortened V by 1 base and J by 6 bases, and 17 bases separated the two germline ends. The CDR3 has 16 amino acids. CDR3 amino acids: CASSLNSGGAGDTQYF. CDR3 nucleotides: TGTGCCAGCAGCTTAAACTCGGGGGGCGCAGGGGATACGCAGTATTTT.

Only a few counts were recorded for this clonotype. This chain joins TRBV6-1 and TRBJ2-3; the D gene is possibly TRBD1 (5 bases). CDR1 is MNHNS, CDR2 SASEGT, per germline. V was trimmed by 7 bases and J by 7 bases, leaving 12 bases between them. This CDR3 comprises 12 residues. The CDR3 sequence is CASTNQGYTQYF. The CDR3 nucleotides are TGTGCCAGCACCAATCAGGGATATACGCAGTATTTT.